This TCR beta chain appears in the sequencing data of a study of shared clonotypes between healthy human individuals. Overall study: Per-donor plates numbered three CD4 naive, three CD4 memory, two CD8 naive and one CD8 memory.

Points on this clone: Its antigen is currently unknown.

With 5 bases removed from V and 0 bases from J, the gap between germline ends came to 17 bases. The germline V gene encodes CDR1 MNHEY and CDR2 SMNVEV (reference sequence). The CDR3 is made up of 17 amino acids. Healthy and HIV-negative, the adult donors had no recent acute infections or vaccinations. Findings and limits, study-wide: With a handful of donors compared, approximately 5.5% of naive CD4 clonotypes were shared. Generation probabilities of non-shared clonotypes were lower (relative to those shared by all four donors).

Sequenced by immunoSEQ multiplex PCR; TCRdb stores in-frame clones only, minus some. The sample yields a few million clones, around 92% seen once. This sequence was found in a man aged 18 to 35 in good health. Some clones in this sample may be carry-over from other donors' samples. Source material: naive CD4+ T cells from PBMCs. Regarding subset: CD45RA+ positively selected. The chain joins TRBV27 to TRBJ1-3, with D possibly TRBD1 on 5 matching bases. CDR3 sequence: CASSHPRQNFSGNTIYF. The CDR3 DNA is TGTGCCAGCAGTCACCCCCGACAGAATTTCTCTGGAAACACCATATATTTT.